This entry concerns a single TCR beta chain. Its target is not known. A read error may be the cause here, since a much bigger clone is one base away. TCRdb itself ran the 5' RACE reads through MiXCR, one entry per CDR3 protein. The sample records over 95,000 distinct CDR3 sequences, about 8% being singletons. The record originates from a study of CD8 T cells in ankylosing spondylitis. Study-level points and caveats: Blood of patients with ankylosing spondylitis appeared to be characterized by a TCR beta motif of several highly homologous variants. Reportedly, disease-linked clones are significantly enriched in ankylosing spondylitis patients' matched synovial fluid.

Sequencing input: blood, either unsorted or a sorted T cell fraction (not recorded which). This clonotype was obtained from a male donor with ankylosing spondylitis or in good health (not recorded which).

CDR3 sequence reads: CVSGTGSYEQYF. The CDR3, as DNA: TGTGTCAGCGGGACAGGGTCCTACGAGCAGTACTTC. The J gene is TRBJ2-7, the V gene TRBV9; 9 positions match TRBD1. There are 12 residues in the CDR3. The germline V gene encodes CDR1 SGDLS and CDR2 YYNGEE.